This TCR beta chain comes out of a study of T cell responses to AZD1222 COVID-19 vaccine. This table comes from immunoSEQ multiplex PCR, and its TCRdb copy is limited to in-frame clones, with some not included. The sample has approximately 84,000 clones; 70% to 90% are singletons. CDR3 size: 15 residues. Germline-derived CDR1 and CDR2 are GTSNPN and SVGIG (reference sequence). J was trimmed by 7 bases and V by 3 bases; bases with no gene match: 7. Comments on this clone: Its target is not known.

Study-level results: Repertoires were obtained solely post-peak T cell response. Clonal diversity was possibly underestimated; the donors were predominantly white British and more often female.

The specimen was peripheral blood, collected 28 days after the second AZD1222 dose. The chain employs TRBV30 and TRBJ1-6; 9 bases match TRBD1. This TCR derives from an adult who received the AZD1222 COVID-19 vaccine. The CDR3 DNA is TGTGCCTGGAGCAGAGGGACAGGGCGAAATTCACCCCTCCACTTT. Translating gives CAWSRGTGRNSPLHF.